The 10 T cell receptor beta chains reported below all come from one sample, sequenced in a study of cytomegalovirus exposure and HLA in healthy donors. Some clones are missing from TCRdb's copy, which holds only in-frame ones; the method was immunoSEQ multiplex PCR. Counted here are around 230,000 clones, approximately 83% occurring once; the ten biggest clones make up about 1.2%. Material: PBMCs. These TCRs come from a woman aged 25-40 years in good health and CMV-seropositive.

The gene calls are TRBV4-1 and TRBJ1-4; D possibly corresponds to TRBD1 (5 bases). The V and J ends lost 1 base and 3 bases respectively, with 9 bases between them. CDR1 and CDR2 from the germline V gene are MGHRA and YSYEKL. This CDR3 comprises 15 residues. CDR3 sequence: CASSQGTPSNEKLFF. The CDR3 DNA reads TGCGCCAGCAGCCAAGGGACACCTTCTAATGAAAAACTGTTTTTT.

The V and J genes are TRBV29-1 and TRBJ2-2; possibly TRBD2 for D (5 bases). CDR1 is SQVTM, CDR2 ANQGSEA, per germline. CDR3 length: 13 residues. V was pared by 1 base and J by 7 bases, with 10 bases between. In nucleotides, the CDR3 is TGCAGCGTTGAAGGGGAGCACAGCGGGGAGCTGTTTTTT. This translates into CSVEGEHSGELFF.

The chain couples TRBV18 to TRBJ2-7; possibly TRBD1 for D (5 bases). V shed 3 bases and J shed 6 bases, with 9 bases lying between them. The germline gives CDR1 KGHSH, CDR2 LQKENI. The CDR3 contains 12 residues. The CDR3 here is CASSPQGAEQYF. CDR3 DNA: TGTGCCAGCTCACCCCAGGGTGCCGAGCAGTACTTC.

V and J are TRBV5-4 and TRBJ2-2; TRBD2 is a possible D gene (6 bases). From germline, CDR1 is SGHNT and CDR2 YYREEE (reference sequence). The CDR3 consists of 15 residues. V shed 2 bases and J shed 6 bases, with 14 bases lying between them. CDR3 DNA sequence: TGTGCCAGCAGCTTAAGGACGGGGGTTGCCGGGGAGCTGTTTTTT. This encodes CASSLRTGVAGELFF.

This clone occurred a few times. V usage is TRBV5-1 and J usage is TRBJ2-6; TRBD1 matches 11 bases. The CDR3 has 15 amino acids. With V trimmed by 7 bases and J by 3 bases, 3 bases remained unmatched. CDR1 SGHRS and CDR2 YFSETQ come from the germline V gene. The CDR3 coding sequence is TGCGCCAGCCTGGACAGGGGGCATGGGGCCAACGTCCTGACTTTC. This encodes CASLDRGHGANVLTF.

V and J are TRBV27 and TRBJ2-7; no definite D call. Germline V lookup: CDR1 MNHEY, CDR2 SMNVEV (reference sequence). The CDR3 is 14 amino acids. V lost 1 base to trimming and J lost 3 bases, with 10 bases between them. The CDR3 reads CASSLLAKDYEQYF. The CDR3 DNA sequence: TGTGCCAGCAGTTTATTGGCCAAAGACTACGAGCAGTACTTC.

The chain is built from TRBV27 and TRBJ2-7, with a possible D match to TRBD1 (6 bases). Germline V gene data show CDR1 as MNHEY and CDR2 as SMNVEV (reference sequence). The CDR3 extends over 14 amino acids. V lost 7 bases to trimming and J lost 2 bases, with 15 bases between them. CDR3 protein: CASTRAGEAYEQYF. CDR3 DNA: TGTGCCAGCACCCGGGCAGGGGAAGCCTACGAGCAGTACTTC.

V and J are TRBV19 and TRBJ2-7, with D possibly being TRBD2 (6 bases). V lost 1 base and J lost 2, with 9 bases in between. CDR1 and CDR2 from the germline V gene are LNHDA and SQIVND (reference sequence). CDR3 length: 14 residues. CDR3 coding DNA: TGTGCCAGTAGTATAGGTAGCGGAGCCTACGAGCAGTACTTC. Translating it yields CASSIGSGAYEQYF. The variable domain in full, with the rest retrieved from reference TRBV19 and TRBJ2-7, is DGGITQSPKYLFRKEGQNVTLSCEQNLNHDAMYWYRQDPGQGLRLIYYSQIVNDFQKGDIAEGYSVSREKKESFPLTVTSAQKNPTAFYLCASSIGSGAYEQYFGPGTRLTVT.

The chain recombines TRBV27 with TRBJ1-3; 8 bases line up with TRBD1. V lost 6 bases to trimming and J lost 4 bases; unmatched junction nucleotides: 11. CDR1 MNHEY and CDR2 SMNVEV come from the germline V gene (reference sequence). The CDR3 is 16 residues long. CDR3 in DNA: TGTGCCAGCAGCCCCTCCGCCGGGACAGGAGGAAACACCATATATTTT. Encoded protein: CASSPSAGTGGNTIYF.

Comments on this clone: A read error may produce the germline difference seen at one junction end. The chain couples TRBV7-7 to TRBJ2-5; D perhaps matches TRBD1 (5 bases). CDR3 length equals 13 residues. Per germline, CDR1 SSHAT and CDR2 FNYEAQ (reference sequence). CDR3 residues: CASSDPGPQTQYF. The CDR3, as DNA: TGTGCTAGCAGCGATCCAGGGCCGCAAACCCAGTACTTC. Based on the CDR3 plus reference TRBV7-7 and TRBJ2-5, the full variable domain is GAGVSQSPRYKVTKRGQDVTLRCDPISSHATLYWYQQALGQGPEFLTYFNYEAQPDKSGLPSDRFSAERPEGSISTLTIQRTEQRDSAMYRCASSDPGPQTQYFGPGTRLLVL.